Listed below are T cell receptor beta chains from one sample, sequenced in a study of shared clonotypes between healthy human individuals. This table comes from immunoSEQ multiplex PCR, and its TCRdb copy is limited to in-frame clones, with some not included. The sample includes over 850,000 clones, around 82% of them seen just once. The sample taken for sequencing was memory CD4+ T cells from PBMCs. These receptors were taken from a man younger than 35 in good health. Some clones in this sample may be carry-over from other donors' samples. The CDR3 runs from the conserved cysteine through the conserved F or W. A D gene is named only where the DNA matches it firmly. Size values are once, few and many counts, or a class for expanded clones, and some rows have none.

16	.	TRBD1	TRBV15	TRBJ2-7	CATSRRTGSAPYEQYF	TGTGCCACCAGCAGAAGGACAGGGAGTGCCCCCTACGAGCAGTACTTC
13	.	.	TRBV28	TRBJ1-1	CASSLAGFSEAFF	TGTGCCAGCAGTCTGGCAGGGTTTTCCGAAGCTTTCTTT
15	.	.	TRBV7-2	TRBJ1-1	CASSLISALNTEAFF	TGTGCCAGCAGCTTAATCTCAGCCTTGAACACTGAAGCTTTCTTT
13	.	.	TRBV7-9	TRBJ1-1	CASSVVVNTEAFF	TGTGCCAGCAGTGTAGTAGTGAACACTGAAGCTTTCTTT
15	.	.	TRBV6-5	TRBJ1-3	CASSYGTNSGNTIYF	TGTGCCAGCAGTTACGGGACAAACTCTGGAAACACCATATATTTT
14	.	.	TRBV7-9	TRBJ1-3	CASSPTRAGNTIYF	TGTGCCAGCAGCCCTACTAGGGCTGGAAACACCATATATTTT
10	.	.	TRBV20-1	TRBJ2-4	CSALKNIQYF	TGCAGTGCCCTGAAAAACATTCAGTACTTC
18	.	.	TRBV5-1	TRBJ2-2	CASSPSRPGATNTGELFF	TGCGCCAGCAGCCCTTCGAGGCCAGGGGCCACGAACACCGGGGAGCTGTTTTTT
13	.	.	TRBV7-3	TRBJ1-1	CASSLERGVEAFF	TGTGCCAGCAGCTTAGAGAGGGGGGTTGAAGCTTTCTTT
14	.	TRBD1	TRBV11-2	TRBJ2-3	CASSLDRGVDTQYF	TGTGCCAGCAGCTTGGACAGGGGCGTAGATACGCAGTATTTT
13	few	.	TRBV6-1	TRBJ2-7	CASSSKRGVEQYF	TGTGCCAGCAGTTCAAAGAGGGGGGTCGAGCAGTACTTC
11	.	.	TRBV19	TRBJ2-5	CASSDRETQYF	TGTGCCAGTAGTGACAGAGAGACCCAGTACTTC
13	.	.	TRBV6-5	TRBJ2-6	CASIGAGANVLTF	TGTGCCAGCATCGGGGCTGGGGCCAACGTCCTGACTTTC
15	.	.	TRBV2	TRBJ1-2	CASSVGSGKGEGYTF	TGTGCCAGCAGTGTAGGTAGCGGCAAGGGGGAAGGCTACACCTTC
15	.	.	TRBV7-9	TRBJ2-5	CASSNGGILQETQYF	TGTGCCAGCAGCAACGGCGGTATCCTCCAAGAGACCCAGTACTTC
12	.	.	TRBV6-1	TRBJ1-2	CASSEALTGYTF	TGTGCCAGCAGTGAAGCGCTAACCGGCTACACCTTC
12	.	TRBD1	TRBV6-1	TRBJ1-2	CASLDRGDGYTF	TGTGCCAGCCTGGACAGGGGGGATGGCTACACCTTC
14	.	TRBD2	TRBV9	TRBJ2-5	CASSQLAGQETQYF	TGTGCCAGCAGCCAGTTAGCGGGACAAGAGACCCAGTACTTC
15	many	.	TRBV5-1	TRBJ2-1	CASSPGARQYNEQFF	TGCGCCAGCAGCCCCGGGGCGCGTCAGTACAATGAGCAGTTCTTC
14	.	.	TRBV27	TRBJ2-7	CASSSQRKGYEQYF	TGTGCCAGCAGTTCTCAGCGGAAGGGGTACGAGCAGTACTTC
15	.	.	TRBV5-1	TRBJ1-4	CASSLSRGANEKLFF	TGCGCCAGCAGCTTGTCACGAGGAGCCAATGAAAAACTGTTTTTT
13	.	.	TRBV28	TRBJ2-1	CASSEQGVNEQFF	TGTGCCAGCAGTGAGCAGGGAGTAAATGAGCAGTTCTTC
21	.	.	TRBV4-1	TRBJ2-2	CASSQDTTGRLAAKGAGELFF	TGCGCCAGCAGCCAAGACACTACAGGGAGACTAGCTGCTAAAGGGGCCGGGGAGCTGTTTTTT
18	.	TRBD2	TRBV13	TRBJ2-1	CASSLRQLAGRPNNEQFF	TGTGCCAGCAGCTTAAGACAACTAGCGGGGAGACCTAACAATGAGCAGTTCTTC
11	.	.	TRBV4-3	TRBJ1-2	CASSRAAGYTF	TGCGCCAGCAGCCGGGCGGCGGGCTACACCTTC
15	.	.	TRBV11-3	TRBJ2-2	CASSLMQGVTGELFF	TGTGCCAGCAGCTTAATGCAGGGAGTGACCGGGGAGCTGTTTTTT
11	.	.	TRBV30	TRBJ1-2	CAWSVGNGYTF	TGTGCCTGGAGTGTGGGGAATGGCTACACCTTC
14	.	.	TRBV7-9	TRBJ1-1	CASTSGGEYTEAFF	TGTGCCAGCACCTCGGGGGGGGAATACACTGAAGCTTTCTTT
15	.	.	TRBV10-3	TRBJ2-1	CAISGDSSSYNEQFF	TGTGCCATCAGTGGAGACAGCAGCTCCTACAATGAGCAGTTCTTC
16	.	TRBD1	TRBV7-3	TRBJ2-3	CASSLGDRASTDTQYF	TGTGCCAGCAGCTTAGGGGACAGGGCTAGCACAGATACGCAGTATTTT
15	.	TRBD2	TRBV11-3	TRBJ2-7	CASSHSGLAGYEQYF	TGTGCCAGCAGCCACTCGGGACTAGCGGGATACGAGCAGTACTTC
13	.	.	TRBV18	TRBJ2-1	CASSPPDHNEQFF	TGTGCCAGCTCACCACCGGATCACAATGAGCAGTTCTTC
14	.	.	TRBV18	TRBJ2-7	CASSPWGSIYEQYF	TGTGCCAGCTCACCATGGGGGAGTATTTACGAGCAGTACTTC
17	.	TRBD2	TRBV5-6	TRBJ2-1	CASRPGLAASSYNEQFF	TGTGCCAGCAGGCCGGGACTAGCGGCCTCTAGCTACAATGAGCAGTTCTTC
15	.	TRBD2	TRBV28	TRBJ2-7	CASRQLAGSSYEQYF	TGTGCCAGCAGGCAACTAGCGGGCAGCTCCTACGAGCAGTACTTC
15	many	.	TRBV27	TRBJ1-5	CASSPRGGWNQPQHF	TGTGCCAGCAGTCCTAGGGGCGGGTGGAATCAGCCCCAGCATTTT
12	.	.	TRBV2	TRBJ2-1	CASSITRNEQFF	TGTGCCAGCAGCATAACGAGGAATGAGCAGTTCTTC
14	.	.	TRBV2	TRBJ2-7	CASGGQNSPYEQYF	TGTGCCAGCGGTGGGCAGAACTCGCCCTACGAGCAGTACTTC
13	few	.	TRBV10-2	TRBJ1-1	CASVPGGNTEAFF	TGCGCCAGCGTCCCGGGTGGGAACACTGAAGCTTTCTTT
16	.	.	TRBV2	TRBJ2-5	CASSEASQVLGETQYF	TGTGCCAGCAGTGAAGCAAGCCAGGTCCTTGGGGAGACCCAGTACTTC
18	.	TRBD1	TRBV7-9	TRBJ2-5	CASSLSHQGQGLQETQYF	TGTGCCAGCAGCTTATCCCACCAGGGACAGGGGTTACAAGAGACCCAGTACTTC
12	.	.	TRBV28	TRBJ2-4	CAGPRAGNIQYF	TGTGCCGGCCCCCGGGCCGGGAACATTCAGTACTTC
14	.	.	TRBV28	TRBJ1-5	CASAVRANNQPQHF	TGTGCCAGCGCGGTAAGGGCCAACAATCAGCCCCAGCATTTT
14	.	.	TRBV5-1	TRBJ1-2	CASSLGAGSGGYTF	TGCGCCAGCAGCTTGGGGGCAGGGAGCGGTGGCTACACCTTC
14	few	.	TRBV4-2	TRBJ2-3	CASSQDPRTDTQYF	TGTGCCAGCAGCCAAGACCCGCGCACAGATACGCAGTATTTT
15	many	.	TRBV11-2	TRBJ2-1	CASSPTTSSYNEQFF	TGTGCCAGCAGCCCCACAACATCCTCCTACAATGAGCAGTTCTTC
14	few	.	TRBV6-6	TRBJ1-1	CASLHTGIGTEAFF	TGTGCCAGCTTACATACAGGGATAGGGACTGAAGCTTTCTTT
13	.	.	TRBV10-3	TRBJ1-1	CAIRPGQNTEAFF	TGTGCCATCAGGCCGGGACAGAACACTGAAGCTTTCTTT
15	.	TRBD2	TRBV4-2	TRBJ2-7	CASSQARTSPYEQYF	TGTGCCAGCAGCCAGGCCCGGACTAGTCCCTACGAGCAGTACTTC